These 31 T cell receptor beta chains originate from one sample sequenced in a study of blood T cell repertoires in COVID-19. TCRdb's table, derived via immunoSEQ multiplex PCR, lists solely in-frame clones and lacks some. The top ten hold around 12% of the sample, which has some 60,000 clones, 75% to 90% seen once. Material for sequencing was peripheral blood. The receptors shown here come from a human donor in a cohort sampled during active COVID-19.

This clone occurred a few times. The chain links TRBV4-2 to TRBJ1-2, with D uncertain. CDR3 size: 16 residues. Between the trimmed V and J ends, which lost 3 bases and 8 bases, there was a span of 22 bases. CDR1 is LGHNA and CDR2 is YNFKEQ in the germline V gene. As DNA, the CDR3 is TGTGCCAGCAGCCAGGTGCGACGGTCGGTTGACATGGGCTACACCTTC. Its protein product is CASSQVRRSVDMGYTF.

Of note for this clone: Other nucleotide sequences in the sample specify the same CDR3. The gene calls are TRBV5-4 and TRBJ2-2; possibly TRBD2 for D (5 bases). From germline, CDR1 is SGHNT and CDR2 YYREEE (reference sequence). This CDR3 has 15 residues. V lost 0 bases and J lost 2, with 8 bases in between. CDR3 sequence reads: CASSLAGVNTGELFF. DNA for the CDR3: TGTGCCAGCAGCTTGGCCGGGGTTAACACCGGGGAGCTGTTTTTT.

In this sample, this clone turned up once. CDR3 coding DNA: TGTGCCAGCAGCTTACGTGTTGCCAGCGGGGGAACCGATGAGCAGTTCTTC. Its translation is CASSLRVASGGTDEQFF. The chain uses TRBV7-6 and TRBJ2-1; 8 nucleotides match TRBD2. Germline trimming cut 2 bases from V and 8 bases from J; bases unmatched to any gene: 14. CDR1 is SGHVS and CDR2 is FNYEAQ in the germline V gene. CDR3 length equals 17 residues. Full variable domain (missing parts from reference TRBV7-6 and TRBJ2-1): GAGVSQSPRYKVTKRGQDVALRCDPISGHVSLYWYRQALGQGPEFLTYFNYEAQQDKSGLPNDRFSAERPEGSISTLTIQRTEQRDSAMYRCASSLRVASGGTDEQFFGPGTRLTVL.

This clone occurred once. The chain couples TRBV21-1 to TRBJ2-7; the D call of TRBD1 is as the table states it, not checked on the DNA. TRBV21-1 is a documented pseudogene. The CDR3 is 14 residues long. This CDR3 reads CASSNGTESYEQYV. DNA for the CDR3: TGTGCCAGCAGCAATGGGACAGAATCCTACGAGCAGTACGTC.

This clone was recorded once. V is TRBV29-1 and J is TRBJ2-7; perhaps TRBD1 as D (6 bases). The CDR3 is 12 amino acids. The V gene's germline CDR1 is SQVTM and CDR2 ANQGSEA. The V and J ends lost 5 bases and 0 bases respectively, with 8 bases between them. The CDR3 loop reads CSVRTDSYEQYF. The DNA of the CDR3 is TGCAGCGTTAGGACAGACTCCTACGAGCAGTACTTC.

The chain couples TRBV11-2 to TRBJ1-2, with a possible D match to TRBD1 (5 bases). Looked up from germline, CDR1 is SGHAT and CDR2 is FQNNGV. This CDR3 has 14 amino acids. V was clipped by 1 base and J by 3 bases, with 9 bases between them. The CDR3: CASSLVGEDYGYTF. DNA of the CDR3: TGTGCCAGCAGCTTAGTGGGGGAGGACTATGGCTACACCTTC.

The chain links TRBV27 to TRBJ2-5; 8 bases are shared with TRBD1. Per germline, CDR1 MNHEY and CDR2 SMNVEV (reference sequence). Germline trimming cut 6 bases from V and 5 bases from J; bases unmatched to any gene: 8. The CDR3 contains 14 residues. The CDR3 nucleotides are TGTGCCAGCAGCCCGTTTACAGGGGGTGAGACCCAGTACTTC. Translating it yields CASSPFTGGETQYF.

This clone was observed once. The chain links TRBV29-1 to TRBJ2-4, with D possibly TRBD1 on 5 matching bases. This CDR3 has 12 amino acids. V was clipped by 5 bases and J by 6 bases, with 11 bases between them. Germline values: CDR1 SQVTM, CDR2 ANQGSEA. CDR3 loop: CSVNTQGNIQYF. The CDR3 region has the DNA TGCAGCGTTAATACTCAGGGAAACATTCAGTACTTC.

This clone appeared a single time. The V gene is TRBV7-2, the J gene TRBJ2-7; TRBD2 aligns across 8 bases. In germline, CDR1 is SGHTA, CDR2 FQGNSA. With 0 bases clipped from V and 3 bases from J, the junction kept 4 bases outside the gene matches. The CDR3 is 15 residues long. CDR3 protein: CASSLAGLAHYEQYF. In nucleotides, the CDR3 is TGTGCCAGCAGCTTAGCCGGACTAGCACACTACGAGCAGTACTTC.

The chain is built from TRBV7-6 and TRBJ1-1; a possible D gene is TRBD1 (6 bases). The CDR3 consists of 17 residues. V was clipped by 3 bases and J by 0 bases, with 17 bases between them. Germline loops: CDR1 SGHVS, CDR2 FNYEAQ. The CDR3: CASSLGTGRRLNTEAFF. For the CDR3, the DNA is TGTGCCAGCAGCTTGGGCACAGGGCGACGTTTGAACACTGAAGCTTTCTTT. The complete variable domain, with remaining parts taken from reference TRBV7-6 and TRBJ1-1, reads GAGVSQSPRYKVTKRGQDVALRCDPISGHVSLYWYRQALGQGPEFLTYFNYEAQQDKSGLPNDRFSAERPEGSISTLTIQRTEQRDSAMYRCASSLGTGRRLNTEAFFGQGTRLTVV.

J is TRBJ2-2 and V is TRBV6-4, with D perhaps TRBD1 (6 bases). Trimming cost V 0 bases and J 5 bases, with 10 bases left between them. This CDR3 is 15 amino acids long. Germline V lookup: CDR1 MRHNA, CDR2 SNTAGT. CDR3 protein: CASSDSGRGTGELFF. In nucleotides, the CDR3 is TGTGCCAGCAGTGACTCGGGCAGGGGAACCGGGGAGCTGTTTTTT.

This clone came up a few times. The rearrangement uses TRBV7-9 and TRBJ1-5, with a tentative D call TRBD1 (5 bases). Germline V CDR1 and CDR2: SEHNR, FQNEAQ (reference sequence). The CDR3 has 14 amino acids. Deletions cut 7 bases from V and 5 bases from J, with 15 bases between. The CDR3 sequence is CASTPLGGDQPQHF. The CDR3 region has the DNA TGTGCCAGCACCCCCTTGGGGGGGGATCAGCCCCAGCATTTT.

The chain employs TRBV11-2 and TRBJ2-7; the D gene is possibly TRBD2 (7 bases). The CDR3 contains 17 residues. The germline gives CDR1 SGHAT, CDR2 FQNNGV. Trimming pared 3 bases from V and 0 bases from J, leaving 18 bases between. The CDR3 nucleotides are TGTGCCAGCAGCTTTAATACAGGGAGGGCAAGCTCCTACGAGCAGTACTTC. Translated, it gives CASSFNTGRASSYEQYF.

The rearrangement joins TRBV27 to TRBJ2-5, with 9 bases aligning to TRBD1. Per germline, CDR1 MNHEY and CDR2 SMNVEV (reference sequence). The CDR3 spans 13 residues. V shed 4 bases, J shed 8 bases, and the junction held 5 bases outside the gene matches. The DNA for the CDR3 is TGTGCCAGCAGTTCCCGGGACAGGGACACCCAGTACTTC. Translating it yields CASSSRDRDTQYF.

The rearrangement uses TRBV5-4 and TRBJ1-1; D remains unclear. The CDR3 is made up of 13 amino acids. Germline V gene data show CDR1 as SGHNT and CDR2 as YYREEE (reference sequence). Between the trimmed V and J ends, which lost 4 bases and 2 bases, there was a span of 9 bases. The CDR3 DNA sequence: TGTGCCAGCAGCGGGCCCTCTAACACTGAAGCTTTCTTT. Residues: CASSGPSNTEAFF.

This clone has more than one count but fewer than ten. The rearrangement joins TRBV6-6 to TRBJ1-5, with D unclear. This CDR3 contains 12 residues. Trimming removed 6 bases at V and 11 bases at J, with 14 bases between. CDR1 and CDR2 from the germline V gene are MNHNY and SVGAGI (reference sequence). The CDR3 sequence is CASSPIRSSQHF. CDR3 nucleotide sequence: TGTGCCAGCAGCCCGATTCGTAGTTCCCAGCATTTT.

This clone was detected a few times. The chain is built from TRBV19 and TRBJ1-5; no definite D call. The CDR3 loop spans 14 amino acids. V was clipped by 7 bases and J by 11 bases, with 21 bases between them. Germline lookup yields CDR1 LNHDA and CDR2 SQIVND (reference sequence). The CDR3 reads CASNTAPRSQAQHF. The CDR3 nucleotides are TGTGCCAGTAATACGGCTCCCCGGTCCCAGGCCCAGCATTTT.

The CDR3 region is CASSVAGHYQETQYF. For the CDR3, the DNA is TGTGCCAGCAGCGTAGCGGGACACTACCAAGAGACCCAGTACTTC. The J gene is TRBJ2-5, the V gene TRBV9; possible D gene TRBD1, 6 bases. The germline gives CDR1 SGDLS, CDR2 YYNGEE. Trimming cost V 0 bases and J 0 bases, with 9 bases left between them. The CDR3 sequence is 15 residues long.

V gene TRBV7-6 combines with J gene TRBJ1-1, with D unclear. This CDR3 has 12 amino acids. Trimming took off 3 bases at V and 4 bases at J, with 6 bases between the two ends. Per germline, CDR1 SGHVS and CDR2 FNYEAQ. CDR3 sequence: CASSFPGTEAFF. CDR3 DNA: TGTGCCAGCAGCTTCCCGGGCACTGAAGCTTTCTTT.

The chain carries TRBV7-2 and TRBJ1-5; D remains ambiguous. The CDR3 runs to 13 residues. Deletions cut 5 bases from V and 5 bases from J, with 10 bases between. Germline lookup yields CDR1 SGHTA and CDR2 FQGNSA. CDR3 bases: TGTGCCAGCAGCCCCCGTTCGGATCAGCCCCAGCATTTT. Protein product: CASSPRSDQPQHF. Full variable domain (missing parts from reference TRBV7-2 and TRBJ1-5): GAGVSQSPSNKVTEKGKDVELRCDPISGHTALYWYRQSLGQGLEFLIYFQGNSAPDKSGLPSDRFSAERTGGSVSTLTIQRTQQEDSAVYLCASSPRSDQPQHFGDGTRLSIL.

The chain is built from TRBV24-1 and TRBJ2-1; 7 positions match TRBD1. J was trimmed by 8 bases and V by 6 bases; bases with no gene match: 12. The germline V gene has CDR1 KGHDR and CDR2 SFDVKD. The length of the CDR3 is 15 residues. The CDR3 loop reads CATSRRDIDRDEQFF. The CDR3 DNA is TGTGCCACCAGTCGCCGGGACATAGACAGGGATGAGCAGTTCTTC.

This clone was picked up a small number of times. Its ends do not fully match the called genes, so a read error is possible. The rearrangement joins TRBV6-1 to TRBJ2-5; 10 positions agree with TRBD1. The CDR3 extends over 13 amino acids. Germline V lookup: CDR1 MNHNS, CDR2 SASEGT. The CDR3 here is CASSEVDRGQGNF. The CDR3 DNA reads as TGTGCCAGCAGCGAAGTAGATAGGGGACAGGGGAACTTC.

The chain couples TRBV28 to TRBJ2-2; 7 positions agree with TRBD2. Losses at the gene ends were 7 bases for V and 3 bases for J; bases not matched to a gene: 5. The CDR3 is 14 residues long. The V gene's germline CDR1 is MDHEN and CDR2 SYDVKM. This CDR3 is CASTMGGYTGELFF. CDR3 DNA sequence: TGTGCCAGCACCATGGGGGGGTACACCGGGGAGCTGTTTTTT. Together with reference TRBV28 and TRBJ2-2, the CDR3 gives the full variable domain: DVKVTQSSRYLVKRTGEKVFLECVQDMDHENMFWYRQDPGLGLRLIYFSYDVKMKEKGDIPEGYSVSREKKERFSLILESASTNQTSMYLCASTMGGYTGELFFGEGSRLTVL.

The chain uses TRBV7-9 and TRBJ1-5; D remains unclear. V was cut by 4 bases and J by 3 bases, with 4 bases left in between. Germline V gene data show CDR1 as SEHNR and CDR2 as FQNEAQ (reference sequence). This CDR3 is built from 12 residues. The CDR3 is CASSSFNQPQHF. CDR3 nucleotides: TGTGCCAGCAGCTCCTTCAATCAGCCCCAGCATTTT.

CDR3 in DNA: TGTGCCAGCAGCGCTCCCAGACTAGCTTCGACAGATACGCAGTATTTT. Its protein product is CASSAPRLASTDTQYF. The chain uses TRBV7-9 and TRBJ2-3; 7 positions agree with TRBD2. V lost 5 bases, J lost 3 bases, and 11 bases stayed unmatched. The CDR3 loop spans 16 amino acids. The germline V gene encodes CDR1 SEHNR and CDR2 FQNEAQ (reference sequence).

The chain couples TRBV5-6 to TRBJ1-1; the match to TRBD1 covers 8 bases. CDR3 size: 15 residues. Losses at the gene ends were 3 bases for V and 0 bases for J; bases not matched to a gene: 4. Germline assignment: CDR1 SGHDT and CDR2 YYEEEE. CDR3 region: CASSSGDRMNTEAFF. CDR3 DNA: TGTGCCAGCAGCTCAGGGGACAGGATGAACACTGAAGCTTTCTTT.

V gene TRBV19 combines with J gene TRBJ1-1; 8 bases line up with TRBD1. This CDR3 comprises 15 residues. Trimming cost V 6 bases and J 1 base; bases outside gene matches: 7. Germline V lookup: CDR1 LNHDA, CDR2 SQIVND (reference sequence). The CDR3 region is CASRLMGQENTEAFF. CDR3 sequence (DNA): TGTGCCAGTAGACTAATGGGACAGGAGAACACTGAAGCTTTCTTT.

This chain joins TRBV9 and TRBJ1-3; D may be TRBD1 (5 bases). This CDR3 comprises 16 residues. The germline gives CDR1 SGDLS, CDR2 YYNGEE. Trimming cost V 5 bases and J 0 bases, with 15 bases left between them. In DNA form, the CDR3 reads TGTGCCAGCAGAGACTTGACAGATCTCTCTGGAAACACCATATATTTT. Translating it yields CASRDLTDLSGNTIYF.

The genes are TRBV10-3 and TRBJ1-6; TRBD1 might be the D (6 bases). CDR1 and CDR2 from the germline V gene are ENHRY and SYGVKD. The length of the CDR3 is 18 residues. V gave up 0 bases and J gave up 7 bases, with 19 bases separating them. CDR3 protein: CAISESIASQGPNSPLHF. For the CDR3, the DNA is TGTGCCATCAGTGAGTCGATCGCTTCTCAGGGGCCCAATTCACCCCTCCACTTT.

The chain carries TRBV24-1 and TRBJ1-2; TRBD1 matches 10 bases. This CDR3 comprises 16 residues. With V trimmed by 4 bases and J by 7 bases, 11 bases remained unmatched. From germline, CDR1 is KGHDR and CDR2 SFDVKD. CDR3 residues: CATSDWGDRGYVGYTF. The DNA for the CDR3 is TGTGCCACCAGTGACTGGGGGGACAGGGGATATGTTGGCTACACCTTC.

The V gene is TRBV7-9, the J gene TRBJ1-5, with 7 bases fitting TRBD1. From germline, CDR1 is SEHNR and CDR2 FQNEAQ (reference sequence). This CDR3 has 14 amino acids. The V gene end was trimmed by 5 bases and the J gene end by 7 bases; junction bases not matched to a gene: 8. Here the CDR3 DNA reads TGTGCCAGCAGCCCGACAGGGACGGGACAGCCCCAGCATTTT. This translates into CASSPTGTGQPQHF.